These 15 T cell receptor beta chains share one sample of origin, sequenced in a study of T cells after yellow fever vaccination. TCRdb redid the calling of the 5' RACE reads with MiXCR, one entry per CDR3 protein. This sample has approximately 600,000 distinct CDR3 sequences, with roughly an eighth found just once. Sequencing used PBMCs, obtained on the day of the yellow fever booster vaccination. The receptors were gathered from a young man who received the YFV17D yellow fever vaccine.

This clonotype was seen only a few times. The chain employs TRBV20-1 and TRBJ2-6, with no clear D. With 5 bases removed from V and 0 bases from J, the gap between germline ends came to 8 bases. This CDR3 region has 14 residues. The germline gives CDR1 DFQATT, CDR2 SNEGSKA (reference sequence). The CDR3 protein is CSAVYFSGANVLTF. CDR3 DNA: TGCAGTGCTGTTTACTTCTCTGGGGCCAACGTCCTGACTTTC.

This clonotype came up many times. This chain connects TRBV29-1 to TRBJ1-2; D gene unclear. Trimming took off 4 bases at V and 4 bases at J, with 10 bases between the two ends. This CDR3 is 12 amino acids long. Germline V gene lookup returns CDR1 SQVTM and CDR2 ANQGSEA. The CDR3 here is CSVVGELYGYTF. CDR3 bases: TGCAGCGTTGTAGGAGAACTCTATGGCTACACCTTC.

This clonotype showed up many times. The CDR3: CASGISLNTEAFF. Written as DNA, the CDR3 is TGTGCCAGCGGCATCTCTCTGAACACTGAAGCTTTCTTT. The genes are TRBV9 and TRBJ1-1; no firm D call. Trimming stripped 7 bases from V and 0 bases from J, with 10 bases between. Germline lookup yields CDR1 SGDLS and CDR2 YYNGEE. The CDR3 is 13 residues long.

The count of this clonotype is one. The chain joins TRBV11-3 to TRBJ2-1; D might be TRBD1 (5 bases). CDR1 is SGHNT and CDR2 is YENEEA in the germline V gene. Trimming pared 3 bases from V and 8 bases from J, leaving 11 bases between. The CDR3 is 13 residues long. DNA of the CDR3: TGTGCCAGCAGCTTGCCCCTAGGGGATGAGCAGTTCTTC. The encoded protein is CASSLPLGDEQFF.

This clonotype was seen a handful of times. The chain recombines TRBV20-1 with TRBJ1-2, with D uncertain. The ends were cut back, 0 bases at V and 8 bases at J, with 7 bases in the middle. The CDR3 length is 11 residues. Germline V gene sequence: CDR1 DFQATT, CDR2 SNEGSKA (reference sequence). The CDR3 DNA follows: TGCAGTGCTAGAGAAAAAGGCGGCTACACCTTC. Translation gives CSAREKGGYTF.

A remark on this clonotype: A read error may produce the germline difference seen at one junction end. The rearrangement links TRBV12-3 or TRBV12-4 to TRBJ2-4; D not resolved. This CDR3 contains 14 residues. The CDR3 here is CVSSPGRTKNIQYF. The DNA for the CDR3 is TGTGTCAGCAGTCCTGGACGGACCAAAAACATTCAGTACTTC.

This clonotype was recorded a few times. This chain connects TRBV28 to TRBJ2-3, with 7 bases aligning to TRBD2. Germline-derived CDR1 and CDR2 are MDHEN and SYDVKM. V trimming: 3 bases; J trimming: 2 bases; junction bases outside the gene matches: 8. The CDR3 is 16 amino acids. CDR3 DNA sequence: TGTGCCAGCAGTTTCCCCCTCGGGGGGAACACAGATACGCAGTATTTT. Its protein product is CASSFPLGGNTDTQYF.

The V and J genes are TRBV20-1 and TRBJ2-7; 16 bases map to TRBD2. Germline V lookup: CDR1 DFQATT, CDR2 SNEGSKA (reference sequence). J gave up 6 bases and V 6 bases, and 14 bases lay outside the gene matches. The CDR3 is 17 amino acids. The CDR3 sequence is CSAAIPGLAGGPGEQYF. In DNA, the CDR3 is TGCAGTGCAGCAATCCCGGGACTAGCGGGAGGGCCGGGCGAGCAGTACTTC.

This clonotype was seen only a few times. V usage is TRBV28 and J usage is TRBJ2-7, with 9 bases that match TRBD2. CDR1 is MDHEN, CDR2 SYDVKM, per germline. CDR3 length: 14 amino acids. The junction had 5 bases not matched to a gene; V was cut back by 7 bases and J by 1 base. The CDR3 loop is CASKLLAGSYEQYF. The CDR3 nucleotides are TGTGCCAGCAAACTTCTAGCGGGATCCTACGAGCAGTACTTC.

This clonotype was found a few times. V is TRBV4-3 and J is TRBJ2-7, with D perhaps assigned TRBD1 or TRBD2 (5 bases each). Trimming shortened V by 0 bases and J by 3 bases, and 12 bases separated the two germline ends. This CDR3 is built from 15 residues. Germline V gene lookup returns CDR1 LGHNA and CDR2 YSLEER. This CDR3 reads CASSQESGRNYEQYF. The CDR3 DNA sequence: TGCGCCAGCAGCCAAGAGTCGGGACGAAACTACGAGCAGTACTTC.

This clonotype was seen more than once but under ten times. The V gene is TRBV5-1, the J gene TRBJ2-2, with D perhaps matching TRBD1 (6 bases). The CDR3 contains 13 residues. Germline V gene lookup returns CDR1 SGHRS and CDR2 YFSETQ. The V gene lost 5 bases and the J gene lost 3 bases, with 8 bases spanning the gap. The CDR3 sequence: CASSTGHTGELFF. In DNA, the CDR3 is TGCGCCAGCAGTACAGGGCACACCGGGGAGCTGTTTTTT.

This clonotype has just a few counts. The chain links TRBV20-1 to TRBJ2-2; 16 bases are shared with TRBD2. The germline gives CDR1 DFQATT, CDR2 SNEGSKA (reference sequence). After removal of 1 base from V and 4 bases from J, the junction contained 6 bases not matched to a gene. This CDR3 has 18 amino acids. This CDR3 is CSARVPGLAGGVTGELFF. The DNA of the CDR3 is TGCAGTGCTAGAGTCCCGGGACTAGCGGGAGGGGTCACCGGGGAGCTGTTTTTT.

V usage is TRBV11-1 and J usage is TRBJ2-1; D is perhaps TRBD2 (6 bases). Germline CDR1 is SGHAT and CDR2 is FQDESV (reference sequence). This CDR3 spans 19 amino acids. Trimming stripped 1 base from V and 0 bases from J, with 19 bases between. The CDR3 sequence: CASSLVRLASFFSYNEQFF. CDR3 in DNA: TGTGCCAGCAGCTTAGTGCGGCTAGCGAGTTTCTTCTCCTACAATGAGCAGTTCTTC.

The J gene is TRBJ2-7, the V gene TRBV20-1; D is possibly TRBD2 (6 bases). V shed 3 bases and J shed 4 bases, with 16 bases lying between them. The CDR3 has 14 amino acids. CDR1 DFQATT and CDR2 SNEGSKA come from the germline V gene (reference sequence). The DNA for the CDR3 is TGCAGTGCTAGGGGGGGACGAGGAAGGTACGAGCAGTACTTC. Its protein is CSARGGRGRYEQYF.

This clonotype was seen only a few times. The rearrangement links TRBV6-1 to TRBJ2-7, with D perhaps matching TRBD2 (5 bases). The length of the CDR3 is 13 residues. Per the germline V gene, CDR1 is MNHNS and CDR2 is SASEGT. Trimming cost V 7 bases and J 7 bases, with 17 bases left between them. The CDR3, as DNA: TGTGCCAGCATGCCTGGGTTTGGAGGTGAGCAGTACTTC. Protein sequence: CASMPGFGGEQYF.